This TCR beta chain appears in the sequencing data of a study of blood T cell repertoires in COVID-19. The wider study: From the United States, Italy and Spain came samples of acute and convalescent COVID-19. T cells, B-cell-depleted T cells, or PBMCs provided the cDNA or gDNA that served as material.

The CDR3 runs to 18 residues. Germline lookup yields CDR1 LNHNV and CDR2 YYDKDF (reference sequence). V shed 4 bases and J 8 bases; nucleotides not matched to a gene: 20. The data were produced by immunoSEQ multiplex PCR, yet TCRdb's version contains in-frame clones alone and is incomplete. The profile shows hundreds of thousands of clones, 70% to 90% of them singletons. The rearrangement uses TRBV15 and TRBJ2-3, with 8 bases aligning to TRBD1. The sequenced sample was peripheral blood. The sequence derives from a man aged 18 to 30 with active or convalescent COVID-19. CDR3 DNA: TGTGCCACCAGCACGGGACAGGATCGCGCTCTAACCCCCGGTACGCAGTATTTT. It specifies CATSTGQDRALTPGTQYF.